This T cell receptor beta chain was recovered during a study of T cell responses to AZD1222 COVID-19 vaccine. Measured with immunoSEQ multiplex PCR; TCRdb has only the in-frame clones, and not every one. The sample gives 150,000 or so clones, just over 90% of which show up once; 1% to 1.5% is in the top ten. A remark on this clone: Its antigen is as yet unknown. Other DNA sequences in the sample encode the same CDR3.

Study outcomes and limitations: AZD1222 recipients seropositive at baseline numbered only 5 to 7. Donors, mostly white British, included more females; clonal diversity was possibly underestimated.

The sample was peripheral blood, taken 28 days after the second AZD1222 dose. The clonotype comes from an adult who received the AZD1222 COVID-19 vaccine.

The CDR3 loop reads CASSPRGTNEKLFF. Here the CDR3 DNA reads TGTGCCAGCTCACCTCGGGGAACTAATGAAAAACTGTTTTTT. V is TRBV18 and J is TRBJ1-4; D remains ambiguous. V dropped 3 bases and J dropped 1 base, with 6 bases sitting between them. This CDR3 has 14 residues. CDR1 is KGHSH, CDR2 LQKENI, per germline.